This T cell receptor (beta chain) derives from a study of T cells in Graves' hyperthyroidism and ophthalmopathy. Overall study context: Peripheral blood was obtained at initial diagnosis, preceding any treatment.

The source of the PBMCs was around 10 ml of fresh peripheral blood. Germline CDR1 and CDR2: SGHRS and YFSETQ. The CDR3 loop spans 16 amino acids. With 4 bases removed from V and 0 bases from J, the gap between germline ends came to 13 bases. From RNA transcripts, TCR beta CDR3 regions were amplified. In the first-round RT-PCR of the TCR CDR3, the HTBI primer set was used. TCRdb re-derived calls from the multiplex PCR reads in MiXCR, one entry per CDR3 protein. The table records approximately 710,000 distinct CDR3 sequences, around 16% of them present only once. The rearrangement uses TRBV5-1 and TRBJ2-2; the D is unclear. The specimen was blood. The TCR was taken from a man aged 45-65 years with Graves' hyperthyroidism. The CDR3 protein is CASSPVADPNTGELFF. DNA for the CDR3: TGCGCCAGCAGCCCGGTGGCGGACCCGAACACCGGGGAGCTGTTTTTT.